The rows below give T cell receptor beta chains drawn from one sample of a study of T-cell reconstitution after alpha-beta-depleted transplantation in children. MiXCR, run by TCRdb on the PCR reads, gives a single entry per CDR3 protein. The sample has hundreds of thousands of distinct CDR3 sequences; 16% are singletons. Specimen: PBMCs, mostly from graft donor cells, collected 360 days after TCRalphabeta/CD19-depleted stem cell transplant. All receptors derive from a male patient aged 10 to 17 who had a stem cell transplant for acute lymphoblastic leukemia, so the T cells may come from the graft donor. CDR3s include the opening cysteine and the closing phenylalanine or tryptophan. The D gene is left open where the match is weak. A clone size is listed for some rows: how often the clone was seen (once, few, many), or a class if it is expanded.

D gene | clone size | J gene | V gene | CDR3 DNA | CDR3 protein
. | few | TRBJ2-7 | TRBV12-3/TRBV12-4 | TGTGCCAGCACCTTTTTCGGGCCCCCCTCCTACGAGCAGTACTTC | CASTFFGPPSYEQYF
. | . | TRBJ2-5 | TRBV4-1 | TGCGCCAGCACCCAGAGGGCCCTGAATCCGGAGACCCAGTACTTC | CASTQRALNPETQYF
. | few | TRBJ2-3 | TRBV20-1 | TGCAGTGCTAGAGAGGCGGAGGGCAGTACAGATACGCAGTATTTT | CSAREAEGSTDTQYF
. | few | TRBJ2-2 | TRBV12-3/TRBV12-4 | TGTGCCAGCAGGCCAGCCCCGGCCACCGGGGAGCTGTTTTTT | CASRPAPATGELFF
. | few | TRBJ1-2 | TRBV6-5 | TGTGCCAGCAGTTACTCGCGAAACCCTGGCTACACCTTC | CASSYSRNPGYTF
TRBD2 | many | TRBJ2-3 | TRBV6-1 | TGTGCCAGCGGGACGAGCGGGAGAAGCACAGATACGCAGTATTTT | CASGTSGRSTDTQYF
. | many | TRBJ2-2 | TRBV7-9 | TGTGCCAGCAGCCCCCAGACTTTAACCGGGGAGCTGTTTTTT | CASSPQTLTGELFF
TRBD1 | . | TRBJ2-1 | TRBV14 | TGTGCCAGCAGCCACACGGACAGGGCCAATGAGCAGTTCTTC | CASSHTDRANEQFF
TRBD1 | . | TRBJ1-5 | TRBV7-2 | TGTGCCAGCAGCTCGGCCGGGACAGGGTATCAGCCCCAGCATTTT | CASSSAGTGYQPQHF
. | . | TRBJ2-7 | TRBV4-1 | TGCGCCAGCAGCCAAGAGGAGCTCCACGAGCAGTACTTC | CASSQEELHEQYF
. | few | TRBJ1-4 | TRBV18 | TGTGCCAGCTCTATCGAGGGCAATGAAAAACTGTTTTTT | CASSIEGNEKLFF
TRBD1 | . | TRBJ2-3 | TRBV14 | TGTGCCAGCAGCCAACGCCAGCCCCGGACAGGGGCAGATACGCAGTATTTT | CASSQRQPRTGADTQYF
. | few | TRBJ1-5 | TRBV12-3/TRBV12-4 | TGTGCCAGCAGGTCAGGGTATAATCAGCCCCAGCATTTT | CASRSGYNQPQHF
. | . | TRBJ2-4 | TRBV6-2/TRBV6-3 | TGTGCCAGCAGTCTCCGGGACAGGGACCTTAGCGGGAGGAAACTAGCCAAAAACATTCAGTACTTC | CASSLRDRDLSGRKLAKNIQYF
. | . | TRBJ1-1 | TRBV14 | TGTGCCAGCAGCCGAAGGATCAGTGTCTTGAACACTGAAGCTTTCTTT | CASSRRISVLNTEAFF
. | few | TRBJ2-5 | TRBV29-1 | TGCAGCGTCCCCTTCCTAGAACAAGGGAAGGAGACCCAGTACTTC | CSVPFLEQGKETQYF
. | . | TRBJ2-5 | TRBV6-5 | TGTGCCAGCAGTTACTCGAGCCGGGGTCGGGAGACCCAGTACTTC | CASSYSSRGRETQYF
TRBD2 | . | TRBJ2-1 | TRBV9 | TGTGCCAGCAGCCCGGGACTAGCGGGAGTCAACAATGAGCAGTTCTTC | CASSPGLAGVNNEQFF
. | few | TRBJ2-1 | TRBV4-1 | TGCGCCAGCAGCCAACTCTTCGGGCACAATGAGCAGTTCTTC | CASSQLFGHNEQFF
TRBD2 | few | TRBJ2-1 | TRBV20-1 | TGCAGTGCTAGAGATAGCGGGAGCATCGATGAGCAGTTCTTC | CSARDSGSIDEQFF
TRBD1 | few | TRBJ2-1 | TRBV12-3/TRBV12-4 | TGTGCCAGCAGTTTAGCCTTGGACAGGGGGCTATCCTACAATGAGCAGTTCTTC | CASSLALDRGLSYNEQFF
. | many | TRBJ2-5 | TRBV5-1 | TGCGCCAGCAGCCCGATACAGGGCCGGCAAGAGACCCAGTACTTC | CASSPIQGRQETQYF
TRBD2 | few | TRBJ2-1 | TRBV5-1 | TGCGCCAGCAGCTTGTCTGCTAGCGGGTTCGATGAGCAGTTCTTC | CASSLSASGFDEQFF
. | . | TRBJ2-5 | TRBV5-1 | TGCGCCAGCAGCTTGAGTGGCTTCGAGACCCAGTACTTC | CASSLSGFETQYF
TRBD1 | . | TRBJ2-7 | TRBV6-1 | TGTGCCAGCAGTGAAAAGATGGCCGGGACAGACTACTTCGAGCAGTACTTC | CASSEKMAGTDYFEQYF
TRBD1 | . | TRBJ2-5 | TRBV7-3 | TGTGCCAGCAGCTTAAATGGACAGGGAGGTGTTGAGACCCAGTACTTC | CASSLNGQGGVETQYF
. | . | TRBJ1-2 | TRBV20-1 | TGCAGTGCTGGAGCTCTTTGGGGCTACACCTTC | CSAGALWGYTF
. | few | TRBJ1-6 | TRBV5-5 | TGTGCCAGCAGCTTGCCACTAGATAATTCACCCCTCCACTTT | CASSLPLDNSPLHF
TRBD2 | few | TRBJ2-1 | TRBV18 | TGTGCCAGCTCACCACCGCGTCGGGAGGGGAATGAGCAGTTCTTC | CASSPPRREGNEQFF
TRBD2 | . | TRBJ2-1 | TRBV6-5 | TGTGCCAGCAGTTACCGCTATCCCTTGACTAGCGAGAGAGGGCAGTTCTTC | CASSYRYPLTSERGQFF
. | many | TRBJ2-7 | TRBV21-1 | TGTGCCAGCAGCAAAGTAGGCAGGGGGCTCTTTAGCTCCTACGAGCAGTACTTC | CASSKVGRGLFSSYEQYF